The next 17 T cell receptor beta chains were all read from a single sample in a study of blood T cell repertoires in COVID-19. Some clones are missing from TCRdb's copy, which holds only in-frame ones; the method was immunoSEQ multiplex PCR. Seen here are fewer than 90,000 clones, about 83% observed once, and the top ten hold about half. The sequencing input was peripheral blood. These receptors all come from a human donor in a cohort sampled during active COVID-19.

The chain couples TRBV9 to TRBJ1-2; 7 positions agree with TRBD1. Per the germline V gene, CDR1 is SGDLS and CDR2 is YYNGEE. The length of the CDR3 is 15 residues. V lost 3 bases and J lost 4; bases outside the gene matches: 9. CDR3 sequence reads: CASSADPGTAYGYTF. The CDR3 nucleotides are TGTGCCAGCAGCGCAGATCCCGGGACAGCCTATGGCTACACCTTC.

The count of this clone is one. V usage is TRBV7-2 and J usage is TRBJ1-1, with 11 nucleotides matching TRBD1. Trimming took 4 bases from V and 5 from J; bases not matched to a gene: 6. The CDR3 extends over 15 amino acids. The germline gives CDR1 SGHTA, CDR2 FQGNSA. CDR3 region: CASSSTGTGGTEAFF. The DNA of the CDR3 is TGTGCCAGCAGCTCTACCGGGACAGGGGGGACTGAAGCTTTCTTT.

This chain uses TRBV6-5 with TRBJ1-6, with D tentatively TRBD1 (6 bases). Germline CDR1 and CDR2: MNHEY and SVGAGI. V lost 2 bases, J lost 8 bases, and 10 bases lay in between. The CDR3 is made up of 14 amino acids. The CDR3 nucleotides are TGTGCCAGCAGTTACAAGGGGGTTGATTCACCCCTCCACTTT. Protein: CASSYKGVDSPLHF.

This clone has only a few counts. CDR3 sequence (DNA): TGTGCCAGCTCCCCCCTCCGTGGGGCCAACGTCCTGACTTTC. Translated: CASSPLRGANVLTF. The chain joins TRBV18 to TRBJ2-6; no clear D. With 6 bases removed from V and 3 bases from J, the gap between germline ends came to 9 bases. Germline V gives CDR1 KGHSH, CDR2 LQKENI. This CDR3 contains 14 residues. The whole variable domain, remainder taken from reference TRBV18 and TRBJ2-6, is NAGVMQNPRHLVRRRGQEARLRCSPMKGHSHVYWYRQLPEEGLKFMVYLQKENIIDESGMPKERFSAEFPKEGPSILRIQQVVRGDSAAYFCASSPLRGANVLTFGAGSRLTVL.

Only one count was recorded for this clone. This sequence joins TRBV7-9 and TRBJ2-2; tentative D call: TRBD1 (5 bases). Germline CDR1 and CDR2: SEHNR and FQNEAQ (reference sequence). This CDR3 is 13 amino acids long. V was pared by 6 bases and J by 4 bases, with 9 bases between. The CDR3 loop is CASSLQATGELFF. The CDR3 nucleotides read TGTGCCAGCAGTTTACAGGCCACCGGGGAGCTGTTTTTT.

The chain is built from TRBV3-1 (or the pseudogene TRBV3-2) and TRBJ2-7; 8 bases agree with TRBD2. The germline gives CDR1 LGHDT, CDR2 YNNKEL (reference sequence). The trim removed 7 bases at V and 11 bases at J, leaving 10 bases unmatched. The CDR3 covers 12 residues. Written as DNA, the CDR3 is TGTGCCAGCACGATTCAAGCGGGAGAGAAGTACTTC. Translating it yields CASTIQAGEKYF.

This clone is medium-sized. This sequence joins TRBV15 and TRBJ2-3; 7 bases agree with TRBD2. Looked up from germline, CDR1 is LNHNV and CDR2 is YYDKDF (reference sequence). V lost 5 bases to trimming and J lost 4 bases; unmatched junction nucleotides: 12. The CDR3 runs 16 residues. The CDR3 is CATSVQFAGAADTQYF. The DNA of the CDR3 is TGTGCCACCAGCGTCCAGTTCGCGGGAGCGGCAGATACGCAGTATTTT.

J is TRBJ2-1 and V is TRBV13; the match to TRBD2 covers 7 bases. This CDR3 contains 16 residues. The junction had 6 bases not matched to a gene; V was cut back by 4 bases and J by 0 bases. In germline, CDR1 is PRHDT, CDR2 FYEKMQ (reference sequence). CDR3 nucleotide sequence: TGTGCCAGCAGCTCGCCCACTAGCGACTCCTACAATGAGCAGTTCTTC. Its translation is CASSSPTSDSYNEQFF.

The rearrangement links TRBV9 to TRBJ2-5; 7 nucleotides agree with TRBD1. The V segment lost 4 bases and the J segment 5 bases; nucleotides outside the gene matches: 11. From germline, CDR1 is SGDLS and CDR2 YYNGEE. The CDR3 extends over 15 amino acids. For the CDR3, the DNA is TGTGCCAGCAGCCCAAGGACAGGACCTGGGGAGACCCAGTACTTC. It codes for CASSPRTGPGETQYF. The full variable domain, completed using reference TRBV9 and TRBJ2-5, is DSGVTQTPKHLITATGQRVTLRCSPRSGDLSVYWYQQSLDQGLQFLIQYYNGEERAKGNILERFSAQQFPDLHSELNLSSLELGDSALYFCASSPRTGPGETQYFGPGTRLLVL.

The DNA of the CDR3 is TGTGCCAGCTCCCCCGGACAAAGCTATGGCTACACCTTC. It is translated as CASSPGQSYGYTF. The chain links TRBV18 to TRBJ1-2; possibly TRBD1 for D (5 bases). The germline V gene has CDR1 KGHSH and CDR2 LQKENI. The CDR3 has 13 amino acids. V was pared by 6 bases and J by 4 bases, with 12 bases between. The full variable domain, completed using reference TRBV18 and TRBJ1-2, is NAGVMQNPRHLVRRRGQEARLRCSPMKGHSHVYWYRQLPEEGLKFMVYLQKENIIDESGMPKERFSAEFPKEGPSILRIQQVVRGDSAAYFCASSPGQSYGYTFGSGTRLTVV.

This CDR3 reads CASSPVKASGSGTGELFF. The CDR3 DNA follows: TGCGCCAGCAGCCCCGTCAAGGCTAGCGGGAGTGGGACCGGGGAGCTGTTTTTT. The rearrangement uses TRBV5-1 and TRBJ2-2, with 10 bases matching TRBD2. Germline V gives CDR1 SGHRS, CDR2 YFSETQ. Trimming cost V 4 bases and J 5 bases; bases outside gene matches: 14. CDR3 length: 18 residues.

This clone appeared a few times. The rearrangement links TRBV3-1 (or the pseudogene TRBV3-2) to TRBJ2-5, with 13 positions matching TRBD2. The germline V gene encodes CDR1 LGHDT and CDR2 YNNKEL (reference sequence). J gave up 4 bases and V 8 bases, and 4 bases lay outside the gene matches. The length of the CDR3 is 14 residues. The CDR3 sequence: CASGLAGAGETQYF. The CDR3 DNA sequence: TGTGCCAGCGGACTAGCGGGAGCGGGAGAGACCCAGTACTTC.

The chain carries TRBV7-2 and TRBJ1-1; the D is unclear. CDR3 length equals 12 residues. Trimming took 1 base from V and 12 from J, leaving 12 bases between them. Germline V gene lookup returns CDR1 SGHTA and CDR2 FQGNSA. The CDR3 coding sequence is TGTGCCAGCAGCTTAGACCAGGTTTCGACTTTCTTT. Translated, it gives CASSLDQVSTFF.

CDR3 in amino acids: CASSPHGRAGEKLFF. CDR3 in DNA: TGTGCCAGCAGTCCCCATGGGCGCGCCGGAGAAAAACTGTTTTTT. The V call is TRBV6-5, the J call TRBJ1-4; D is unclear. V shed 5 bases and J shed 8 bases, with 18 bases lying between them. CDR1 MNHEY and CDR2 SVGAGI come from the germline V gene. The CDR3 length is 15 residues.

V gene TRBV20-1 combines with J gene TRBJ2-7; D may be TRBD1 (5 bases). Germline CDR1 is DFQATT and CDR2 is SNEGSKA (reference sequence). V lost 3 bases, J lost 6 bases, and 15 bases lay in between. The CDR3 is made up of 13 amino acids. CDR3 sequence (DNA): TGCAGTGCTAGTAGGCTCTCAAGGGGCGAGCAGTACTTC. It translates to CSASRLSRGEQYF.

This clone was recorded a few times. This rearrangement joins TRBV5-4 to TRBJ1-1, with 9 bases that match TRBD1. V shed 4 bases, J shed 4 bases, and the junction held 11 bases outside the gene matches. Germline CDR1 reads SGHNT; CDR2 reads YYREEE (reference sequence). The CDR3 length is 16 residues. As DNA, the CDR3 is TGTGCCAGCAGCGCTCTACAGGGGGCTGCGGGCACTGAAGCTTTCTTT. It translates to CASSALQGAAGTEAFF.

The rearrangement links TRBV12-1 to TRBJ2-1; TRBD2 is the table's D call, not checked against the DNA. TRBV12-1 corresponds to a pseudogene. CDR3 length: 16 residues. Here the CDR3 reads CASSSRLAGVYNEQFF. CDR3 DNA: TGTGCCAGCAGCTCCCGACTAGCGGGAGTGTACAATGAGCAGTTCTTC.